This T cell receptor (beta chain) was obtained from a study of cytomegalovirus exposure and HLA in healthy donors (dated by TCRdb to about 2017). Study-level background: The roughly 650 repertoires of the first cohort and the 120 validation repertoires were produced on the same platform, according to a later analysis. The study aimed to test whether signatures of past pathogen exposure could be identified by cataloging public T cell receptors. Besides the first cohort of approximately 670 subjects, a separate validation cohort made up of roughly 120 different subjects was used. The study combined high-throughput TCR immunosequencing, statistical association of individual TCRs with disease status, and machine learning to predict cytomegalovirus infection status.

From cysteine to phenylalanine, the CDR3 is 13 amino acids long. Only the CDR3 DNA is retained, 39 bases long and in frame from the first base. As encoded in the germline V gene (reference sequence), CDR1 is SGHNT while CDR2 is YYREEE. Germline trimming: 4 bases from V, 2 bases from J; junction bases outside gene matches: 2. The library relied on the immunoSEQ multiplex PCR assay. For the original study's pipeline: To diagnose cytomegalovirus status from the catalog of TCR beta chain sequences, a statistical classification framework was built. In TCRdb, the immuneACCESS table is reduced to in-frame sequences with V and J assigned. These tables do not hold every clone; where another copy was compared, an unresolved V gene accounts for under half, and the others remain unexplained. From that table come the V and J calls and clone size; the DNA was used to work out D and trimming. The table for this sample lists tens of thousands of clones; 90% to 97% of them were counted only once. Of the sample, around 1.2% falls within the top ten clones.

What the research found in general, with its limitations: A later analysis lacked HLA typing for the validation cohort, so it scored co-occurrence in that cohort across all 120 or so repertoires. Subsequent analysis determined that TCRs grouped into clusters in the first cohort also showed a tendency toward co-occurrence across the 130 or so validation repertoires, and approximately 94% of cluster scores exceeded 0. The classifier was reported to diagnose cytomegalovirus status with high specificity and sensitivity in both the original cohort and the validation cohort. Across donors, most TCR sequences were observed very rarely, whereas some public TCRs were present in many individuals. The authors suggested that the approach could potentially be generalized to other disease states and immunological phenotypes. In the study, around 150 TCR beta chains were listed as associated with cytomegalovirus. A few of the identified cytomegalovirus-associated TCR beta chains were confirmed in vitro to be specific for cytomegalovirus antigens.

Separate from the approximately 700-subject first cohort, the validation cohort of around 130 subjects was the group to which the donors belonged. With regard to this clone: The antigen it binds to is not known. The record has no base qualities; no much larger clone is one base away.

This receptor chain uses TRBV5-4 and TRBJ2-7; TRBD2 fits 8 bases in the junction. The sequenced sample consisted of PBMCs. The clonotype comes from a woman younger than 30 in good health and CMV-seronegative. This receptor carries the CDR3 CASSRGLAYEQYF. The DNA sequence is TGTGCCAGCAGCAGGGGACTAGCCTACGAGCAGTACTTC.